This entry is about one T cell receptor (beta chain). A read error may account for a junction end that differs from germline. These data belong to a study of tumor-infiltrating lymphocytes in primary liver carcinoma. cDNA specific to TCR beta was made from approximately 0.55 ug of total RNA, with a constant-region primer employed for priming. Libraries covering TCR beta were generated through three nested multiplex PCR rounds (using a slightly modified ARM-PCR). TRBV1-TRBV30 forward primers paired with a C-beta reverse primer were used in the first two PCR rounds, which ran roughly 10 cycles each. TCRdb re-analysed the multiplex PCR reads in MiXCR, keeping a single row per CDR3 protein. Here the sample spans fewer than 75,000 distinct CDR3 sequences, about three quarters being singletons. Investigators took RNA and DNA out together from roughly 20-30 mg of unsorted bulk tissue. CDR1 and CDR2 from the germline V gene are SGHRS and YFSETQ. The CDR3 totals 13 residues.

This receptor was taken from a man aged 40-55 years with primary liver carcinoma and hepatitis B virus infection. The genes are TRBV5-1 and TRBJ2-7, with 7 bases aligning to TRBD2. The sequenced sample was liver tumor tissue from sampling region 2. The subset was: tumor region T2, inferior pole. CDR3 sequence reads: CASNLGLIYEQYF. The CDR3 DNA reads TGCGCCAGCAACTTGGGACTAATCTACGAGCAGTACTTT.